This TCR beta chain was recorded in a study of PD-1 blockade in mismatch repair-deficient tumors. The ends were cut back, 1 base at V and 0 bases at J, with 8 bases in the middle. The CDR3 totals 15 residues. In germline, CDR1 is SGHAT, CDR2 FQNNGV. TCR sequencing covered a few patients who responded to pembrolizumab. This table comes from immunoSEQ multiplex PCR, and its TCRdb copy is limited to in-frame clones, with some not included. The sample lists about 110,000 clones, around three quarters occurring once. This clone was found a few times. The receptor's source is an adult with mismatch repair-deficient cancer. This specimen was peripheral blood, taken approximately 64 weeks after starting pembrolizumab. The chain recombines TRBV11-2 with TRBJ2-3; D may be TRBD2 (6 bases). CDR3 in amino acids: CASSLGAGSTDTQYF. The CDR3 bases are TGTGCCAGCAGCTTAGGGGCGGGGAGCACAGATACGCAGTATTTT.